Presented here are 32 T cell receptor beta chains from one specimen sequenced in a study of T cells in Graves' hyperthyroidism and ophthalmopathy (dated by TCRdb to between 2019 and 2020). Library construction relied on multiplex PCR. Sequencer: Illumina HiSeq 2000. The TCR beta CDR3 regions were amplified from RNA transcripts. The TCR CDR3 was subjected to a first round of RT-PCR using the HTBI primer set and the Qiagen OneStep RT-PCR kit. TCRdb reprocessed the public reads (quality trimming at Q25 with fastp, clone calling with MiXCR) and kept in-frame beta chains. Every CDR3 protein is listed once, alongside the most common genes and DNA of its rows. The sample contains some 510,000 distinct CDR3 sequences, roughly 46% of them found a single time. The ten largest clones capture 6.5% to 9% of the sample. The source material was peripheral blood or thyroid tissue (not recorded which). The receptor source for this set is a woman aged 18-29 years with Graves' hyperthyroidism. Donor details come from another sample of the same person, matched by shared clones.

The genes are TRBV2 and TRBJ1-5, with 8 bases matching TRBD1. J gave up 6 bases and V 4 bases, and 8 bases lay outside the gene matches. Germline V gives CDR1 SNHLY, CDR2 FYNNEI. The CDR3 sequence is 15 residues long. CDR3 loop: CASSAPGQGGQPQHF. In nucleotides, the CDR3 is TGTGCCAGCAGTGCGCCCGGACAGGGCGGTCAGCCCCAGCATTTT.

The genes are TRBV20-1 and TRBJ2-1; perhaps TRBD1 as D (6 bases). In germline, CDR1 is DFQATT, CDR2 SNEGSKA (reference sequence). CDR3 length equals 14 residues. Trimming stripped 6 bases from V and 3 bases from J, with 15 bases between. The CDR3 protein is CSAPPDSGYNEQFF. The CDR3 DNA follows: TGCAGTGCCCCCCCGGACAGTGGCTACAATGAGCAGTTCTTC.

This clonotype was counted a few times. The junction differs from germline at one of its ends, possibly a read error. The chain couples TRBV10-3 to TRBJ2-6, with a tentative D call TRBD1 (6 bases). Germline lookup yields CDR1 ENHRY and CDR2 SYGVKD. The CDR3 totals 17 residues. The CDR3 loop reads CASSELNRESGANVLTF. The CDR3 bases are TGTGCCAGCAGTGAATTAAACAGGGAATCTGGGGCCAACGTCCTGACTTTC.

This clonotype was seen repeatedly, ten times or more. This CDR3 reads CTSIRGTEAFF. CDR3 DNA: TGCACGTCCATCAGGGGAACTGAAGCTTTCTTT. This chain connects TRBV29-1 to TRBJ1-1; a weak D match, TRBD1 (6 bases). The CDR3 covers 11 residues. In germline, CDR1 is SQVTM, CDR2 ANQGSEA.

This clonotype was recorded many times. This chain connects TRBV7-8 to TRBJ1-2, with 10 nucleotides matching TRBD1. There are 15 residues in the CDR3. V shed 1 base, J shed 7 bases, and the junction held 6 bases outside the gene matches. Germline values: CDR1 SGHVS, CDR2 FQNEAQ. The CDR3 protein is CASSLETGGAGGYTF. The CDR3 region has the DNA TGTGCCAGCAGCTTAGAGACAGGGGGCGCCGGTGGCTACACCTTC.

This clonotype has ten or more counts. The V call is TRBV14, the J call TRBJ1-2; D call uncertain. This CDR3 has 15 amino acids. V was pared by 1 base and J by 3 bases, with 12 bases between. The germline gives CDR1 SGHDN, CDR2 FVKESK. The CDR3 spells CASSQVTPWDYGYTF. In nucleotides, the CDR3 is TGTGCCAGCAGCCAAGTTACCCCTTGGGACTATGGCTACACCTTC. The full variable domain, rest sourced from reference TRBV14 and TRBJ1-2, is EAGVTQFPSHSVIEKGQTVTLRCDPISGHDNLYWYRRVMGKEIKFLLHFVKESKQDESGMPNNRFLAERTGGTYSTLKVQPAELEDSGVYFCASSQVTPWDYGYTFGSGTRLTVV.

In regard to this clonotype: This may stem from a read error, because a much larger clone lies one nucleotide away. This sequence joins TRBV9 and TRBJ2-7; no definite D call. V shed 4 bases and J shed 3 bases, with 14 bases lying between them. The germline V gene has CDR1 SGDLS and CDR2 YYNGEE. The CDR3 has 14 residues. In DNA, the CDR3 is TGTGCCAGCAGCTTAGACGTTAAGGGCTACGAGCAGTACTTC. Amino acid sequence: CASSLDVKGYEQYF.

This clonotype was found a few times. V usage is TRBV29-1 and J usage is TRBJ1-2, with TRBD1 matching over 9 bases. CDR1 SQVTM and CDR2 ANQGSEA come from the germline V gene. This CDR3 contains 12 residues. The trim removed 2 bases at V and 7 bases at J, leaving 2 bases unmatched. The CDR3 protein is CSVERTGAGYTF. DNA for the CDR3: TGCAGCGTTGAAAGGACAGGGGCTGGCTACACCTTC.

This clonotype was counted at least ten times. The chain links TRBV6-6 to TRBJ1-2; the D is unclear. Germline V gene sequence: CDR1 MNHNY, CDR2 SVGAGI (reference sequence). V lost 6 bases, J lost 7 bases, and 15 bases lay in between. The CDR3 is 13 amino acids. The CDR3 here is CASSPNQAGGYTF. The CDR3 DNA follows: TGTGCCAGCAGCCCGAATCAGGCCGGTGGCTACACCTTC.

This clonotype was seen only a few times. V gene TRBV6-1 combines with J gene TRBJ2-7; D is unclear. The germline V and J ends were trimmed by 7 bases and 2 bases, with 12 bases remaining between them. The germline CDR1 and CDR2 sequences are MNHNS and SASEGT. CDR3 size: 13 residues. The DNA for the CDR3 is TGTGCCAGCACTGGTGGGATCACCTACGAGCAGTACTTC. This codes for CASTGGITYEQYF.

This clonotype has ten or more counts. The V gene is TRBV2, the J gene TRBJ1-3; D uncertain. The V end was cut by 9 bases, the J end by 0 bases, with 9 bases between. This CDR3 comprises 13 residues. Germline loops: CDR1 SNHLY, CDR2 FYNNEI. This chain's CDR3 is CARAGSSGNTIYF. CDR3 sequence (DNA): TGTGCCAGAGCCGGAAGCTCTGGAAACACCATATATTTT. Combining the CDR3 with reference TRBV2 and TRBJ1-3 gives the whole variable domain EPEVTQTPSHQVTQMGQEVILRCVPISNHLYFYWYRQILGQKVEFLVSFYNNEISEKSEIFDDQFSVERPDGSNFTLKIRSTKLEDSAMYFCARAGSSGNTIYFGEGSWLTVV.

In its sample, this clonotype was seen many times. V gene TRBV29-1 combines with J gene TRBJ2-7; TRBD1 or TRBD2 may be the D gene (5 bases each). The germline V and J ends were trimmed by 1 base and 4 bases, with 17 bases remaining between them. CDR3 length equals 15 residues. Germline loops: CDR1 SQVTM, CDR2 ANQGSEA. CDR3 sequence (DNA): TGCAGCGTTGAAGTTAGGGAGTCAGGGAAGTACGAGCAGTACTTC. It specifies CSVEVRESGKYEQYF.

This clonotype was picked up many times. The chain carries TRBV29-1 and TRBJ1-4; D uncertain. CDR1 and CDR2 from the germline V gene are SQVTM and ANQGSEA. Deletions cut 5 bases from V and 4 bases from J, with 11 bases between. This CDR3 has 13 amino acids. DNA for the CDR3: TGCAGCGTTCGGGAACGGGGTAATGAAAAACTGTTTTTT. The encoded protein is CSVRERGNEKLFF.

This clonotype was observed a handful of times. The rearrangement joins TRBV5-1 to TRBJ1-3; D call uncertain. The CDR3 contains 15 residues. Germline CDR1 and CDR2: SGHRS and YFSETQ. Trimming took off 1 base at V and 2 bases at J, with 10 bases between the two ends. The CDR3 DNA follows: TGCGCCAGCAGCTTGTTCGGTAGGGCTGGAAACACCATATATTTT. Amino acids: CASSLFGRAGNTIYF.

A remark on this clonotype: Compared with germline, one end of the junction differs, possibly owing to a read error. The J gene is TRBJ2-7, the V gene TRBV10-3, with D possibly being TRBD1 (7 bases). The CDR3 has 16 residues. Germline V gives CDR1 ENHRY, CDR2 SYGVKD. The CDR3: CASSYSTPGGTYEQYF. The CDR3 DNA reads as TGTGCCAGCAGTTACTCTACCCCAGGGGGGACCTACGAGCAGTACTTC.

In this sample, this clonotype turned up many times. J is TRBJ2-2 and V is TRBV29-1; D call uncertain. With 4 bases removed from V and 0 bases from J, the gap between germline ends came to 3 bases. Germline V lookup: CDR1 SQVTM, CDR2 ANQGSEA. The CDR3 is made up of 12 amino acids. The CDR3 DNA reads TGCAGCGTTGGAGCGAACACCGGGGAGCTGTTTTTT. Its translation is CSVGANTGELFF.

This clonotype was seen a few times. This rearrangement joins TRBV19 to TRBJ1-2; TRBD1 agrees at 8 bases. The ends lost 3 bases at V and 4 bases at J; junction bases unmatched: 7. Looked up from germline, CDR1 is LNHDA and CDR2 is SQIVND (reference sequence). The CDR3 runs 15 residues. The CDR3 bases are TGTGCCAGTAGTATCGGAAACAGGGGGATCTATGGCTACACCTTC. Translation gives CASSIGNRGIYGYTF.

This clonotype has just a few counts. The chain is built from TRBV24-1 and TRBJ1-2; 7 bases match TRBD1. The V and J ends lost 6 bases and 4 bases, in that order; junction bases with no gene match: 4. Germline values: CDR1 KGHDR, CDR2 SFDVKD. The CDR3 totals 13 residues. The CDR3 DNA is TGTGCCACCAGTCGTGGGACAGCCTATGGCTACACCTTC. Its protein is CATSRGTAYGYTF.

This chain connects TRBV29-1 to TRBJ2-7; 8 bases map to TRBD2. The CDR3 contains 13 residues. V lost 7 bases and J lost 3; bases outside the gene matches: 8. Germline V gene sequence: CDR1 SQVTM, CDR2 ANQGSEA. The CDR3 sequence is CSANLGTSYEQYF. The CDR3 region has the DNA TGCAGCGCCAACCTCGGGACTAGCTACGAGCAGTACTTC.

Only a few counts were recorded for this clonotype. V gene TRBV7-2 combines with J gene TRBJ2-7; 13 positions match TRBD2. The CDR3 runs to 17 residues. V trimming: 4 bases; J trimming: 5 bases; junction bases outside the gene matches: 11. Germline assignment: CDR1 SGHTA and CDR2 FQGNSA. CDR3 bases: TGTGCCAGCAGCTCGAACCTCAAACTAGCGGGAGGGAACGAGCAGTACTTC. Residues: CASSSNLKLAGGNEQYF.

This sequence joins TRBV7-3 and TRBJ2-2; D possibly uses TRBD1 or TRBD2 (5 bases each). The V end lost 6 bases, the J end lost 6 bases, and 11 bases lay between the germline ends. In germline, CDR1 is SGHTA, CDR2 FQGTGA. The CDR3 consists of 13 residues. CDR3 protein: CASSTGDPGELFF. The CDR3 DNA reads TGTGCCAGCAGTACTGGGGACCCCGGGGAGCTGTTTTTT.

This clonotype was detected a few times. This chain uses TRBV20-1 with TRBJ1-2; 10 nucleotides line up with TRBD1. After removal of 5 bases from V and 4 bases from J, the junction contained 4 bases not matched to a gene. The CDR3 runs 13 residues. Germline lookup yields CDR1 DFQATT and CDR2 SNEGSKA (reference sequence). The CDR3: CSARDRGSYGYTF. CDR3 bases: TGCAGTGCTCGGGACAGGGGATCCTATGGCTACACCTTC.

This clonotype was picked up a small number of times. The DNA for the CDR3 is TGTGCCAGCAGCCCCCTGGGCAATCAGCCCCAGCATTTT. Translated: CASSPLGNQPQHF. This chain links TRBV9 with TRBJ1-5; D remains ambiguous. CDR1 and CDR2 from the germline V gene are SGDLS and YYNGEE. The CDR3 consists of 13 residues. Trimming shortened V by 4 bases and J by 2 bases, and 7 bases separated the two germline ends.

This clonotype occurred a few times. The rearrangement links TRBV20-1 to TRBJ2-5, with D perhaps assigned TRBD1 or TRBD2 (5 bases each). Trimming cost V 6 bases and J 5 bases, with 19 bases left between them. The CDR3 has 14 amino acids. Germline loops: CDR1 DFQATT, CDR2 SNEGSKA (reference sequence). The CDR3 reads CSARYRGHGETQYF. The CDR3 DNA reads TGCAGTGCAAGATACCGGGGCCACGGGGAGACCCAGTACTTC.

This clonotype was recorded at least ten times. The V gene is TRBV3-1, the J gene TRBJ1-6, with unresolved D. The length of the CDR3 is 11 residues. Germline values: CDR1 LGHDT, CDR2 YNNKEL (reference sequence). The V gene lost 2 bases and the J gene lost 14 bases, with 7 bases spanning the gap. As DNA, the CDR3 is TGTGCCAGCAGCCAATCTCAGACCCTCCACTTT. It codes for CASSQSQTLHF.

This clonotype was picked up many times. This chain connects TRBV10-1 to TRBJ2-7; D not resolved. Germline V lookup: CDR1 WNHNN, CDR2 SYGVQD (reference sequence). This CDR3 region has 9 residues. Trimming left V 11 bases short and J 7 bases short, with 9 bases between. CDR3 region: CARKGEQYF. CDR3 nucleotides: TGCGCCCGGAAAGGGGAGCAGTACTTC.

This chain joins TRBV7-3 and TRBJ2-2; D gene uncertain. V was pared by 10 bases and J by 3 bases, with 12 bases between. The CDR3 consists of 13 residues. From germline, CDR1 is SGHTA and CDR2 FQGTGA. The CDR3 region has the DNA TGTGCCATCGGCCGCCGCGACACCGGGGAGCTGTTTTTT. Residues: CAIGRRDTGELFF.

The rearrangement joins TRBV7-9 to TRBJ2-3; D call uncertain. V lost 5 bases to trimming and J lost 1 base, with 10 bases between them. CDR1 and CDR2 (germline): SEHNR, FQNEAQ (reference sequence). CDR3 length: 14 amino acids. The CDR3 DNA sequence: TGTGCCAGCAGCCCCCGGACCCGCACAGATACGCAGTATTTT. This encodes CASSPRTRTDTQYF.

This clonotype occurred a few times. CDR3 protein: CASMRGPDTGDTQYF. The CDR3 region has the DNA TGTGCCAGTATGAGGGGGCCGGATACGGGGGATACGCAGTATTTT. The rearrangement joins TRBV19 to TRBJ2-3; 7 bases fit TRBD1. Germline loops: CDR1 LNHDA, CDR2 SQIVND (reference sequence). The CDR3 is 15 residues long. V shed 7 bases, J shed 6 bases, and the junction held 13 bases outside the gene matches.

This chain joins TRBV29-1 and TRBJ1-2; D is possibly TRBD1 (5 bases). Deletions cut 7 bases from V and 6 bases from J, with 12 bases between. Germline V gene lookup returns CDR1 SQVTM and CDR2 ANQGSEA. This CDR3 has 11 residues. In nucleotides, the CDR3 is TGCAGCGCGGGGCCAACTCATGGCTACACCTTC. Protein product: CSAGPTHGYTF.

The genes are TRBV25-1 and TRBJ2-2; 7 nucleotides line up with TRBD1. With V trimmed by 8 bases and J by 6 bases, 6 bases remained unmatched. Germline CDR1 and CDR2: MGHDK and SYGVNS. The CDR3 spans 13 residues. This CDR3 reads CASHGTAPGELFF. Here the CDR3 DNA reads TGTGCCAGCCATGGGACAGCCCCCGGGGAGCTGTTTTTT.

This clonotype has more than one count but fewer than ten. The chain uses TRBV29-1 and TRBJ2-7; 12 positions match TRBD2. The germline V gene has CDR1 SQVTM and CDR2 ANQGSEA. After removal of 1 base from V and 4 bases from J, the junction contained 5 bases not matched to a gene. CDR3 length equals 15 residues. The CDR3 DNA reads TGCAGCGTTGAAGCTGTCCTAGCGGGAGGGTACGAGCAGTACTTC. Protein: CSVEAVLAGGYEQYF.